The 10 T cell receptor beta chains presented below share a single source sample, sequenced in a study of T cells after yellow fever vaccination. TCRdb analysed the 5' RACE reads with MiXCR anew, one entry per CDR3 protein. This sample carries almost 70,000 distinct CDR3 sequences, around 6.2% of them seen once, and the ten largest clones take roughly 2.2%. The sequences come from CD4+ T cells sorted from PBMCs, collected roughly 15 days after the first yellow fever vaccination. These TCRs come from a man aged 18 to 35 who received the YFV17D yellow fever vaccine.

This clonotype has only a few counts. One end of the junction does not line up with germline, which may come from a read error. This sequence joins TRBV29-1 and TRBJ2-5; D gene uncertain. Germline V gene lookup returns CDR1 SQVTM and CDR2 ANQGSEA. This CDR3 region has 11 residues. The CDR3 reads CSVWIHETQYF. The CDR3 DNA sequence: TGCAGCGTTTGGATCCACGAGACCCAATACTTC.

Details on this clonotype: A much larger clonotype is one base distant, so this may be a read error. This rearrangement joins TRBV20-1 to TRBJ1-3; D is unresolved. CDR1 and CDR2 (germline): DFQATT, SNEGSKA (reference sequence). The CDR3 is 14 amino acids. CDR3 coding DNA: TGCAGTGCTCAGAGGCGAAGCTCTGGAAACAGCATATATTTT. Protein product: CSAQRRSSGNSIYF.

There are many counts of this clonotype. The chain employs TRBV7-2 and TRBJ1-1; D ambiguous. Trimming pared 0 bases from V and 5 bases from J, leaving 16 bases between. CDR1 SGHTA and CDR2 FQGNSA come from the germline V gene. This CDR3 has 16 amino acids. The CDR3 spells CASSLAPRVGPTEAFF. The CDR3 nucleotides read TGTGCCAGCAGCTTAGCTCCCAGAGTAGGCCCAACTGAAGCTTTCTTT.

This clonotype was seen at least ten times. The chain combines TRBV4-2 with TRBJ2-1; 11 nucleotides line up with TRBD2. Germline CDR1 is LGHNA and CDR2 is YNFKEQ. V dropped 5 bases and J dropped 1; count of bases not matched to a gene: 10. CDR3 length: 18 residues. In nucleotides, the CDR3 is TGTGCCAGCAGCAGGGGGGGGGGACTAGCGGATTCCTACAATGAGCAGTTCTTC. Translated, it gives CASSRGGGLADSYNEQFF.

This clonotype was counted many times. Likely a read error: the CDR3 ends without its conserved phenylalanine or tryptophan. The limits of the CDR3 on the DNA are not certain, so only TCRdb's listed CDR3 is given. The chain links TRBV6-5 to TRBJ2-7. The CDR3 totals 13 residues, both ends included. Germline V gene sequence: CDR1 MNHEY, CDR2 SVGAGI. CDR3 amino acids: CASSYSENTGQFL.

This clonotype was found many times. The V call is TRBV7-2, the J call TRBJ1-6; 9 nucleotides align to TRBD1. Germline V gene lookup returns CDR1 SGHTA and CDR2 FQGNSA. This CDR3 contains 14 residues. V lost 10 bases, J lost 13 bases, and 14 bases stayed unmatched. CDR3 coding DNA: TGTGCCATACGGGTAGGGACAGGGACATCCCCCCTCCACTTT. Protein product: CAIRVGTGTSPLHF.

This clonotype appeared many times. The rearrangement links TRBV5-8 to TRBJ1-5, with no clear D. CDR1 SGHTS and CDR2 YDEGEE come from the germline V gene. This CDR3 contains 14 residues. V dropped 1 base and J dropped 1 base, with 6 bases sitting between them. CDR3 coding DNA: TGTGCCAGCAGCTTGTACACCAGCAATCAGCCCCAGCATTTT. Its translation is CASSLYTSNQPQHF.

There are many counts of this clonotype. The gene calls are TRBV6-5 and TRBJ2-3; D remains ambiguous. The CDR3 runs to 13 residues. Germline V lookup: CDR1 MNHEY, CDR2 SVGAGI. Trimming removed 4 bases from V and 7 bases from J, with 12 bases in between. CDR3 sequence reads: CASSFRESHTQYF. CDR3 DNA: TGTGCCAGCAGTTTTAGGGAATCCCATACGCAGTATTTT.

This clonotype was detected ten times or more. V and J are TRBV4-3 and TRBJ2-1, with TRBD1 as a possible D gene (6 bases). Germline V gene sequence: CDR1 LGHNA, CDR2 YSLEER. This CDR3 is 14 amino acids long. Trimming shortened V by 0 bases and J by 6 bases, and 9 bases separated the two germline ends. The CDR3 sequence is CASSQDAGVNEQFF. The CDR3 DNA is TGCGCCAGCAGCCAAGATGCAGGGGTCAATGAGCAGTTCTTC.

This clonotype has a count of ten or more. DNA of the CDR3: TGCGCCAGCAGTTTCGGTCCCAATGAGCAGTTCTTC. Its translation: CASSFGPNEQFF. The chain employs TRBV5-1 and TRBJ2-1; D is unresolved. This CDR3 is built from 12 residues. V shed 5 bases and J shed 6 bases, with 9 bases lying between them. The germline gives CDR1 SGHRS, CDR2 YFSETQ. Filled out from reference TRBV5-1 and TRBJ2-1, the complete variable domain reads KAGVTQTPRYLIKTRGQQVTLSCSPISGHRSVSWYQQTPGQGLQFLFEYFSETQRNKGNFPGRFSGRQFSNSRSEMNVSTLELGDSALYLCASSFGPNEQFFGPGTRLTVL.